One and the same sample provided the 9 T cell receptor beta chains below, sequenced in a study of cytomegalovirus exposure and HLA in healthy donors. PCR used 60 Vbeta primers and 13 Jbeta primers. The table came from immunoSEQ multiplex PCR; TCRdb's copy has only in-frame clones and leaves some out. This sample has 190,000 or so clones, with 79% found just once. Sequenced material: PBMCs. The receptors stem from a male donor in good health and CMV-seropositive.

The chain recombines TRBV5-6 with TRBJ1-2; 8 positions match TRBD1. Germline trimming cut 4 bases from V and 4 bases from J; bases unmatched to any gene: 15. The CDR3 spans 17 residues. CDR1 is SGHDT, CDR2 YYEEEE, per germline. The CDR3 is CASSRSQDRALVYGYTF. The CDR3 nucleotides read TGTGCCAGCAGCCGTTCCCAGGACAGGGCCCTGGTCTATGGCTACACCTTC.

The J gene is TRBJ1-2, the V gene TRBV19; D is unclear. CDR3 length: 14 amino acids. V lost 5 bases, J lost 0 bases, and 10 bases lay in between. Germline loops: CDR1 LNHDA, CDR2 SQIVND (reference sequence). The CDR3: CASSLGRTNYGYTF. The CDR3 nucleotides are TGTGCCAGTAGTCTAGGCAGAACTAACTATGGCTACACCTTC.

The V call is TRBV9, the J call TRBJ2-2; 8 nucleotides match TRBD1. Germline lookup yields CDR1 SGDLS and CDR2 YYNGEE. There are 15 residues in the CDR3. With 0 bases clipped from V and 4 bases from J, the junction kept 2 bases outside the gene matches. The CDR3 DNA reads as TGTGCCAGCAGCGTAGTACAGGGGGGCACCGGGGAGCTGTTTTTT. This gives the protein CASSVVQGGTGELFF.

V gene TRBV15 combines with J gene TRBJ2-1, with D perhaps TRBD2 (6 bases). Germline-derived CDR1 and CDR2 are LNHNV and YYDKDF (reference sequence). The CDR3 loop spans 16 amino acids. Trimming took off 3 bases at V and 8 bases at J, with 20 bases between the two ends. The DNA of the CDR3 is TGTGCCACCAGCAGCCGCCGGGACTCAAAGCGGGATGAGCAGTTCTTC. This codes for CATSSRRDSKRDEQFF.

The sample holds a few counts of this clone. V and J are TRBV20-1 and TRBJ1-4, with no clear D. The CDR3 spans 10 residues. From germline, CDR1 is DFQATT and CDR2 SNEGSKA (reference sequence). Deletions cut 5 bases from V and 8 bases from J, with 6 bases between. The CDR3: CSALEEKLFF. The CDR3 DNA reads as TGCAGTGCTCTCGAGGAAAAACTGTTTTTT.

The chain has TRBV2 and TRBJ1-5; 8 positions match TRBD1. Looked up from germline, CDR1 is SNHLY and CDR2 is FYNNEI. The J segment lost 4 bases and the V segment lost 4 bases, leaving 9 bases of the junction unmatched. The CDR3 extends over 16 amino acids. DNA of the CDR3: TGTGCCAGCAGTGGCGGACAGGGCCAGCCGAATCAGCCCCAGCATTTT. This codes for CASSGGQGQPNQPQHF. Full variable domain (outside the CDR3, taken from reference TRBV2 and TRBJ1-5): EPEVTQTPSHQVTQMGQEVILRCVPISNHLYFYWYRQILGQKVEFLVSFYNNEISEKSEIFDDQFSVERPDGSNFTLKIRSTKLEDSAMYFCASSGGQGQPNQPQHFGDGTRLSIL.

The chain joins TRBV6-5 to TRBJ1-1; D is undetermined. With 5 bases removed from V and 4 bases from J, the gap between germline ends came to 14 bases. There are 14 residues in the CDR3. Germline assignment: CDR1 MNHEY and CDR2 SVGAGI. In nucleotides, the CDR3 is TGTGCCAGCAGTGACCAAGCGCGATTCACTGAAGCTTTCTTT. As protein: CASSDQARFTEAFF.

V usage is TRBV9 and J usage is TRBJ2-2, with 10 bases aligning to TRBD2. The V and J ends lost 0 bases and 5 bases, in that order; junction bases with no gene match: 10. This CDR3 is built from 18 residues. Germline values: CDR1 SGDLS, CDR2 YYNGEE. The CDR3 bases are TGTGCCAGCAGCGTAGGGGGTCTAGCGGGAGCAGGGACCGGGGAGCTGTTTTTT. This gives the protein CASSVGGLAGAGTGELFF. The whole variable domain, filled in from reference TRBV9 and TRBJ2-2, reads DSGVTQTPKHLITATGQRVTLRCSPRSGDLSVYWYQQSLDQGLQFLIQYYNGEERAKGNILERFSAQQFPDLHSELNLSSLELGDSALYFCASSVGGLAGAGTGELFFGEGSRLTVL.

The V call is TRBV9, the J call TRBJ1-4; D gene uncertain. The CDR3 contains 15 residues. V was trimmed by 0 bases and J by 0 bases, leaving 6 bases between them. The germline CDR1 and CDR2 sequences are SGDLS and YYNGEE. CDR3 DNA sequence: TGTGCCAGCAGCGTAGACGGGACAACTAATGAAAAACTGTTTTTT. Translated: CASSVDGTTNEKLFF.